These T cell receptor beta chains were read from a single sample in a study of blood T cell repertoires in COVID-19. The assay was immunoSEQ multiplex PCR, and TCRdb's table has in-frame clones only and misses some. The data contain roughly 380,000 clones, roughly 86% of them singletons. Material: peripheral blood. The receptors come from a human donor with acute or convalescent COVID-19. The donor label of this sample is uncertain. CDR3s include the opening cysteine and the closing phenylalanine or tryptophan. Each record gives: clone size, D gene, V gene, J gene, CDR3 DNA, CDR3 protein. D genes are given only for firm matches. For some rows the clone size is stated as once, few or many, or as a class when expanded; others skip it.

NA,NA,TRBV27,TRBJ1-2,TGTGCCAGCAGACCGACAGTCTCTAACTATGGCTACACCTTC,CASRPTVSNYGYTF
NA,NA,TRBV30,TRBJ1-1,TGTGCCTGGACCCGAGGCACAGGATATTACACTGAAGCTTTCTTT,CAWTRGTGYYTEAFF
few,TRBD1,TRBV27,TRBJ1-5,TGTGCCAGCAGGACAGGGGGCCAGCCCCAGCATTTT,CASRTGGQPQHF
NA,NA,TRBV23-1,TRBJ1-4,TGCGCCAGCAGTCACCGGGGCGGGGGGGCTGATGAAAAACTGTTTTTT,CASSHRGGGADEKLFF
NA,NA,TRBV6-5,TRBJ1-5,TGTGCCAGCAGGGTTACAGTTAATCAGCCCCAGCATTTT,CASRVTVNQPQHF
NA,TRBD1,TRBV18,TRBJ2-5,TGTGCCAGCTCACCAGGACAGGGCCCACGAGAGACCCAGTACTTC,CASSPGQGPRETQYF
NA,TRBD2,TRBV28,TRBJ2-7,TGTGCCAGCAGTTTAGGGGCGGGAGGGGTCTACGAGCAGTACTTC,CASSLGAGGVYEQYF
NA,NA,TRBV5-6,TRBJ1-5,TGTGCCAGCAGCACCGAATTCGACAGCTTTCGTAGCAATCAGCCCCAGCATTTT,CASSTEFDSFRSNQPQHF
few,NA,TRBV5-4,TRBJ1-2,TGTGCCAGCAGCTTGGTATCGAGCTATGGCTACACCTTC,CASSLVSSYGYTF
once,NA,TRBV6-5,TRBJ1-4,TGTGCCAGCAGGAGCAGGGGTATCAATGAAAAACTGTTTTTT,CASRSRGINEKLFF